The 3 T cell receptor beta chains presented below share a single source sample, sequenced in a study of cytomegalovirus exposure and HLA in healthy donors. PCR used 60 Vbeta primers and 13 Jbeta primers. TCRdb's table, derived via immunoSEQ multiplex PCR, lists solely in-frame clones and lacks some. The sample yields more than 95,000 clones, over 65% seen once. Sequencing input: PBMCs. The receptors shown here come from a man between 18 and 29 years old in good health and CMV-seropositive.

The J gene is TRBJ2-7, the V gene TRBV9; D might be TRBD2 (5 bases). Germline values: CDR1 SGDLS, CDR2 YYNGEE. This CDR3 comprises 17 residues. V was cut by 0 bases and J by 0 bases, with 16 bases left in between. The DNA for the CDR3 is TGTGCCAGCAGCGTAGTCCCCGGCGGGCGACCCTCCTACGAGCAGTACTTC. Its translation is CASSVVPGGRPSYEQYF.

The CDR3 DNA reads as TGTGCCAGCTCCCCTGGACAGAACACTGAAGCTTTCTTT. Protein sequence: CASSPGQNTEAFF. The V call is TRBV18, the J call TRBJ1-1, with D maybe TRBD1 (5 bases). V was pared by 6 bases and J by 1 base, with 9 bases between. From germline, CDR1 is KGHSH and CDR2 LQKENI. The CDR3 runs to 13 residues. Using reference TRBV18 and TRBJ1-1 for the parts outside the CDR3, the full variable domain is NAGVMQNPRHLVRRRGQEARLRCSPMKGHSHVYWYRQLPEEGLKFMVYLQKENIIDESGMPKERFSAEFPKEGPSILRIQQVVRGDSAAYFCASSPGQNTEAFFGQGTRLTVV.

This rearrangement joins TRBV4-1 to TRBJ2-7; 7 bases align to TRBD1. There are 13 residues in the CDR3. Losses at the gene ends were 5 bases for V and 3 bases for J; bases not matched to a gene: 4. Germline V gene sequence: CDR1 MGHRA, CDR2 YSYEKL. Written as DNA, the CDR3 is TGCGCCAGCAGCTTGGACAGGAACTACGAGCAGTACTTC. Translating it yields CASSLDRNYEQYF.